The 11 T cell receptor beta chains in this list originate from one sample, sequenced in a study of response to subunit inactivated influenza vaccine. In TCRdb, the RT-PCR reads were re-called with MiXCR into one record per CDR3 protein. The data contain hundreds of thousands of distinct CDR3 sequences, about 10% of them singletons. These data are also associated with another study on T cells expressing NK-cell markers. Per that study: Generation of TCR beta cDNA was performed by 5'RACE template switching incorporating UMIs.

This specimen was PBMCs from blood, taken on the day of vaccination. The receptor source for this set is a man aged 50 or older who received an inactivated influenza vaccine.

The CDR3 DNA reads TGTGCCAGCTCACCACCCTACGACCGCTACGAGCAGTACTTC. Its protein product is CASSPPYDRYEQYF. This chain links TRBV18 with TRBJ2-7; D gene ambiguous. Germline assignment: CDR1 KGHSH and CDR2 LQKENI. Between the trimmed V and J ends, which lost 0 bases and 3 bases, there was a span of 9 bases. The CDR3 covers 14 residues.

This clonotype has just a few counts. The V gene is TRBV2, the J gene TRBJ2-6, with D perhaps TRBD2 (5 bases). CDR1 is SNHLY, CDR2 FYNNEI, per germline. CDR3 size: 12 residues. The CDR3 nucleotides read TGTGGCACTAGCTCTGGGGCCAACGTCCTGACTTTC. This gives the protein CGTSSGANVLTF.

Points on this clonotype: The junction does not match germline at one end; this may be a read error. The J gene is TRBJ2-3, the V gene TRBV20-1, with D possibly being TRBD2 (7 bases). Germline CDR1 DFQATT, CDR2 SNEGSKA (reference sequence). The CDR3 has 14 amino acids. CDR3 sequence reads: CSASWPGGTDTQYF. In DNA form, the CDR3 reads TGCAGTGCCTCCTGGCCGGGGGGCACAGATACGCAGTATTTC.

The chain uses TRBV20-1 and TRBJ2-1; 8 bases agree with TRBD1. With 0 bases clipped from V and 5 bases from J, the junction kept 6 bases outside the gene matches. The CDR3 has 15 residues. Germline values: CDR1 DFQATT, CDR2 SNEGSKA (reference sequence). The CDR3 here is CSARDPGGVDNEQFF. As DNA, the CDR3 is TGCAGTGCTAGAGATCCAGGGGGCGTCGACAATGAGCAGTTCTTC.

This clonotype has only a few counts. The chain couples TRBV6-2 or TRBV6-3 to TRBJ1-1; TRBD1 agrees at 10 bases. J was trimmed by 5 bases and V by 6 bases; bases with no gene match: 6. CDR1 MNHEY and CDR2 SVGEGT come from the germline V gene. The length of the CDR3 is 14 residues. The chain's CDR3 is CASRRTGGRTEAFF. The CDR3 DNA is TGTGCCAGCAGGAGGACAGGGGGGAGAACTGAAGCTTTCTTT.

V usage is TRBV30 and J usage is TRBJ2-1; possibly TRBD1 or TRBD2 for D (5 bases each). Germline-derived CDR1 and CDR2 are GTSNPN and SVGIG (reference sequence). The germline V and J ends were trimmed by 8 bases and 10 bases, with 18 bases remaining between them. This CDR3 is 12 amino acids long. This CDR3 reads CATRDLRSEQFF. As DNA, the CDR3 is TGTGCCACCCGGGACCTCCGGTCGGAGCAGTTCTTC.

The J gene is TRBJ2-1, the V gene TRBV24-1, with no clear D. The ends were cut back, 3 bases at V and 1 base at J, with 12 bases in the middle. The germline V gene encodes CDR1 KGHDR and CDR2 SFDVKD. This CDR3 region has 16 residues. The CDR3 loop reads CATSDRLFTSYNEQFF. CDR3 DNA: TGTGCCACCAGTGATCGATTGTTTACGTCCTACAATGAGCAGTTCTTC.

There are a few counts of this clonotype. V and J are TRBV12-3 or TRBV12-4 and TRBJ1-4; D may be TRBD1 (5 bases). The V end lost 6 bases, the J end lost 10 bases, and 12 bases lay between the germline ends. The CDR3 is 12 amino acids. CDR3 protein: CASRGPGGKLFF. DNA for the CDR3: TGTGCCAGCAGGGGACCGGGGGGAAAACTGTTTTTT.

The V gene is TRBV6-1, the J gene TRBJ2-7; D not certain. Trimming took off 2 bases at V and 7 bases at J, with 12 bases between the two ends. CDR1 and CDR2 from the germline V gene are MNHNS and SASEGT. The CDR3 totals 13 residues. The CDR3 region is CASSESGLREQYF. The DNA for the CDR3 is TGTGCCAGCAGTGAATCGGGTTTACGGGAGCAGTACTTC.

The chain joins TRBV6-2 or TRBV6-3 to TRBJ2-7; TRBD2 matches 14 bases. J was trimmed by 0 bases and V by 6 bases; bases with no gene match: 10. The CDR3 consists of 18 residues. Germline V gene data show CDR1 as MNHEY and CDR2 as SVGEGT. CDR3 bases: TGTGCCAGCAGCTCCGGACTAGCGGGGGGTAGGAGCTCCTACGAGCAGTACTTC. Its protein is CASSSGLAGGRSSYEQYF.

The table lists this clonotype with a few counts. The chain combines TRBV20-1 with TRBJ1-6; the match to TRBD1 covers 8 bases. From germline, CDR1 is DFQATT and CDR2 SNEGSKA (reference sequence). The V and J ends lost 6 bases and 6 bases, in that order; junction bases with no gene match: 10. The CDR3 is 15 amino acids. The CDR3 sequence is CSAHSAQGANSPLHF. Here the CDR3 DNA reads TGCAGTGCACACTCTGCCCAGGGGGCTAATTCACCCCTCCACTTT.